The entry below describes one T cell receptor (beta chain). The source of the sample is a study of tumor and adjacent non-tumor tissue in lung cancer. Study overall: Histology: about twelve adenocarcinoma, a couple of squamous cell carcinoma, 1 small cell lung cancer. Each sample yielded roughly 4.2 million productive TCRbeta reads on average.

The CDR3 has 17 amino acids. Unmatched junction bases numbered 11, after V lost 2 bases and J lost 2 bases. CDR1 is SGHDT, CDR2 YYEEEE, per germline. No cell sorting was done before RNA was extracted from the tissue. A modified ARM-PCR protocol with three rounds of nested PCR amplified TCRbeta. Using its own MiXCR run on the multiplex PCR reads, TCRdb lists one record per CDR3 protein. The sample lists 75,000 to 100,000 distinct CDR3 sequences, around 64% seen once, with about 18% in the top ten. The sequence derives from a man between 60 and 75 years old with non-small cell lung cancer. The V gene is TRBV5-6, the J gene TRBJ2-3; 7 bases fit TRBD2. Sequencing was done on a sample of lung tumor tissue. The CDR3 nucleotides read TGTGCCAGCAGCTTCGGACTAGTGGAAGCCCTCACAGATACGCAGTATTTT. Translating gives CASSFGLVEALTDTQYF.